This record concerns one TCR beta chain sequence. Its recognized antigen is unknown. Qualities for individual bases were not recorded, and no much larger clone is one base off. In the study, sorted CD4+ and CD8+ blood T cells from patients with severe aplastic anemia and from healthy subjects underwent deep sequencing of TCR repertoires. Ficoll-Paque density gradient centrifugation was used to isolate peripheral blood mononuclear cells. Before DNA extraction, CD4+ and CD8+ T cells were sorted with FACS or magnetic beads. This sample stems from a study of CD8+CD57+ T cells in acquired aplastic anemia (dated by TCRdb to the late 2010s). Context from the whole study: On average, sorted CD4+ and CD8+ cells yielded 3.2 ug of extracted DNA, with a range of 0.2 to 27.4 ug. Mean read counts for healthy donor samples were some 10 million for CD4+ cells and roughly 12 million for CD8+ cells. The paper's findings and limits, for the study overall: About 28 CD8+ CDR3 sequences were found in both patients and controls but appeared to be highly expressed in patients and within the immunodominant clones of the patients. Patients and healthy controls showed no significant difference in CD8+ Simpson's diversity (P=0.060).

The CDR3, from cysteine to phenylalanine, totals 15 residues. The CDR3 DNA has 45 bases and is translated from base 1. According to the germline V gene, CDR1 reads SGHTA and CDR2 reads FQGNSA. V is cut by 2 bases and J by 11 bases, and the space between the germline ends is 16 bases. Genomic DNA served as template for TCR beta VDJ combination and CDR3 sequence profiling. An Illumina HiSeq 2000 was the platform used for TCR repertoire sequencing. From the authors' description of their analysis: Repertoire assessment relied on Simpson's diversity index, CDR3 size and DJ length profiles, and TRBV/TRBJ rearrangement plots. The most abundant DNA sequence in the deep sequencing data was taken as the immunodominant clone. CDR3 amino acid sequences were checked for sharing between subjects and were compared against published repertoires and the VDJdb database. Starting from the raw public reads, TCRdb applied fastp trimming at Q25, assembled clones with MiXCR and retained in-frame beta chains. Rows with one shared CDR3 protein collapse into an entry with the most common genes and DNA. The V and J calls reflect TCRdb's pipeline rather than the authors' work. The sample yields about 400,000 distinct CDR3 sequences; 65% to 80% were counted once. The top ten hold under 5% of the sample.

This clonotype was sampled from a human donor in good health, serving as a control. The sample comprised sorted CD4+, CD8+, or CD8+CD57+ T cells (not recorded which) from PBMCs. Recombination linked TRBV7-2 to TRBJ2-6; the D gene is possibly TRBD1 or TRBD2, with 5 bases matching each. The CDR3 protein sequence reads: CASSLSWSGTYVLTF. The sequence in DNA is TGTGCCAGCAGCTTATCCTGGAGTGGGACCTACGTCCTGACTTTC.